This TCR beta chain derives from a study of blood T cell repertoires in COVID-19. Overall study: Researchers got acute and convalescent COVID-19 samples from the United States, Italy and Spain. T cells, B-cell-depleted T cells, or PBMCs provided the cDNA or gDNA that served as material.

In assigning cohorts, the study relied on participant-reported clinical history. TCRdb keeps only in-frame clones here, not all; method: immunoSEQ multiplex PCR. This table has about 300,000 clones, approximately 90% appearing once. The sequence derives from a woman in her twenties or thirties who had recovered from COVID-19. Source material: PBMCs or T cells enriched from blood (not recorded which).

CDR3 in DNA: TGTGCCAGCAGCTCGCTACAGGGGGCGCATTACGAGCAGTACTTC. It specifies CASSSLQGAHYEQYF. J is TRBJ2-7 and V is TRBV7-9, with 9 bases lining up with TRBD1. V shed 4 bases and J 4 bases; nucleotides not matched to a gene: 8. Germline CDR1 reads SEHNR; CDR2 reads FQNEAQ (reference sequence). The CDR3 length is 15 residues.